The next 25 T cell receptor beta chains were all read from a single sample in a study of chemoradiotherapy in HPV16-positive cancers. Using immunoSEQ multiplex PCR, the repertoire was profiled, and TCRdb retains in-frame clones only, with some absent. The sample holds about 14,000 clones, approximately 72% seen once. The material was obtained from a patient who underwent chemoradiotherapy. These receptors came from a human donor with HPV-associated anogenital cancer.

The rearrangement joins TRBV6-1 to TRBJ2-5; TRBD1 matches at 8 bases. Germline V gene data show CDR1 as MNHNS and CDR2 as SASEGT. The CDR3 contains 16 residues. After removal of 3 bases from V and 5 bases from J, the junction contained 11 bases not matched to a gene. The CDR3 is CASSDLSGQGGETQYF. In DNA form, the CDR3 reads TGTGCCAGCAGTGATCTTTCCGGACAGGGAGGCGAGACCCAGTACTTC.

This rearrangement joins TRBV6-1 to TRBJ1-2, with D perhaps TRBD1 (5 bases). This CDR3 has 13 residues. Trimming removed 6 bases at V and 6 bases at J, with 14 bases between. Germline assignment: CDR1 MNHNS and CDR2 SASEGT. This CDR3 is CASRSGAQDGYTF. The CDR3 DNA reads TGTGCCAGCAGATCCGGGGCCCAGGATGGCTACACCTTC.

V and J are TRBV7-2 and TRBJ1-2; D not resolved. The germline gives CDR1 SGHTA, CDR2 FQGNSA. Between the trimmed V and J ends, which lost 5 bases and 4 bases, there was a span of 14 bases. This CDR3 has 14 amino acids. CDR3 sequence: CASSHFGAAYGYTF. Here the CDR3 DNA reads TGTGCCAGCAGCCACTTCGGCGCGGCCTATGGCTACACCTTC.

This chain connects TRBV14 to TRBJ2-7; TRBD1 aligns across 8 bases. J gave up 3 bases and V 2 bases, and 6 bases lay outside the gene matches. The CDR3 has 15 residues. The germline V gene has CDR1 SGHDN and CDR2 FVKESK. DNA of the CDR3: TGTGCCAGCAGCCAAAGGACAGGGTTCTACTACGAGCAGTACTTC. Translation gives CASSQRTGFYYEQYF.

This rearrangement joins TRBV7-3 to TRBJ2-3; TRBD2 matches at 13 bases. The CDR3 is 17 amino acids. Trimming removed 4 bases from V and 3 bases from J; junction bases left unmatched: 7. Germline CDR1 is SGHTA and CDR2 is FQGTGA. The CDR3 region is CASSSRTSGSITDTQYF. The DNA of the CDR3 is TGTGCCAGCAGCTCACGGACTAGCGGGAGTATTACAGATACGCAGTATTTT.

The chain has TRBV5-8 and TRBJ1-1; no reliable D call. From germline, CDR1 is SGHTS and CDR2 YDEGEE. The CDR3 sequence is 12 residues long. V lost 2 bases and J 13 bases, leaving 15 bases between the germline ends. CDR3 region: CASSFLDVVGFF. For the CDR3, the DNA is TGTGCCAGCAGCTTTCTGGACGTCGTTGGTTTCTTT.

The CDR3 nucleotides are TGTGCCAGCAGCTTTTTAGCGGGGGGACAAGCAGATACGCAGTATTTT. Translation: CASSFLAGGQADTQYF. The chain links TRBV7-8 to TRBJ2-3, with 10 bases aligning to TRBD2. The germline gives CDR1 SGHVS, CDR2 FQNEAQ. After removal of 3 bases from V and 4 bases from J, the junction contained 7 bases not matched to a gene. The CDR3 spans 16 residues.

V gene TRBV6-5 combines with J gene TRBJ1-4; 8 nucleotides line up with TRBD1. V gave up 4 bases and J gave up 6 bases; unmatched junction bases: 4. Germline CDR1 is MNHEY and CDR2 is SVGAGI. This CDR3 region has 14 residues. The CDR3 protein is CASSSGGADEKLFF. CDR3 nucleotide sequence: TGTGCCAGCAGTTCAGGGGGCGCGGATGAAAAACTGTTTTTT.

The chain uses TRBV6-5 and TRBJ2-2; 9 bases agree with TRBD1. Germline loops: CDR1 MNHEY, CDR2 SVGAGI. This CDR3 region has 14 residues. The V gene end was trimmed by 6 bases and the J gene end by 6 bases; junction bases not matched to a gene: 5. The CDR3 DNA is TGTGCCAGCAGAACAGGGGGCTGGGCCGGGGAGCTGTTTTTT. It yields the protein CASRTGGWAGELFF.

A few counts support this clone. This chain connects TRBV7-9 to TRBJ1-2, with 7 bases matching TRBD1. CDR1 and CDR2 from the germline V gene are SEHNR and FQNEAQ (reference sequence). V lost 3 bases to trimming and J lost 6 bases; unmatched junction nucleotides: 7. The CDR3 has 14 residues. Here the CDR3 reads CASSFTGVQHGYTF. The CDR3 DNA sequence: TGTGCCAGCAGCTTTACAGGGGTGCAGCATGGCTACACCTTC.

This chain uses TRBV7-9 with TRBJ2-2; TRBD2 is a possible D gene (5 bases). The ends were cut back, 4 bases at V and 2 bases at J, with 14 bases in the middle. This CDR3 is 16 amino acids long. CDR1 is SEHNR and CDR2 is FQNEAQ in the germline V gene (reference sequence). The CDR3 DNA sequence: TGTGCCAGCAGCTCCGCGGTGGCTAGCAACACCGGGGAGCTGTTTTTT. Translation gives CASSSAVASNTGELFF.

The chain combines TRBV15 with TRBJ2-5; D is perhaps TRBD2 (5 bases). Germline V CDR1 and CDR2: LNHNV, YYDKDF (reference sequence). Trimming shortened V by 4 bases and J by 9 bases, and 21 bases separated the two germline ends. The CDR3 runs to 15 residues. The CDR3 DNA follows: TGTGCCACCAGCAACAACCCCTCTCTGCCGGGGTCCCAGTACTTC. Translated, it gives CATSNNPSLPGSQYF.

This clone is categorized as medium-sized (0.01 to 0.1%). V usage is TRBV7-8 and J usage is TRBJ2-1; possible D gene TRBD1, 6 bases. Germline V gene lookup returns CDR1 SGHVS and CDR2 FQNEAQ. Trimming shortened V by 5 bases and J by 5 bases, and 10 bases separated the two germline ends. The CDR3 is 13 residues long. The DNA for the CDR3 is TGTGCCAGCAGCCCTAGGACAGACAATGAGCAGTTCTTC. Its protein product is CASSPRTDNEQFF.

The gene calls are TRBV6-6 and TRBJ2-5; perhaps TRBD1 as D (5 bases). V was pared by 4 bases and J by 7 bases, with 13 bases between. This CDR3 region has 13 residues. Germline V gene sequence: CDR1 MNHNY, CDR2 SVGAGI (reference sequence). In DNA form, the CDR3 reads TGTGCCAGCAGTTCAACCAGGGAAGGGACCCAGTACTTC. Translated, it gives CASSSTREGTQYF.

The J gene is TRBJ1-4, the V gene TRBV6-1; no firm D call. The V end was cut by 1 base, the J end by 4 bases, with 13 bases between. The CDR3 totals 16 residues. Germline CDR1 MNHNS, CDR2 SASEGT. The CDR3 loop reads CASSEDLTSSNEKLFF. DNA for the CDR3: TGTGCCAGCAGTGAAGACCTCACATCTAGTAATGAAAAACTGTTTTTT.

The rearrangement joins TRBV7-2 to TRBJ1-3, with D perhaps TRBD1 (6 bases). V shed 4 bases and J shed 7 bases, with 14 bases lying between them. The CDR3 spans 14 residues. The V gene's germline CDR1 is SGHTA and CDR2 FQGNSA. CDR3 loop: CASSSSFRGNTIYF. CDR3 in DNA: TGTGCCAGCAGCTCTTCCTTCAGGGGCAACACCATATATTTT.

This sequence joins TRBV4-1 and TRBJ2-7, with D uncertain. The ends were cut back, 5 bases at V and 0 bases at J, with 23 bases in the middle. The germline gives CDR1 MGHRA, CDR2 YSYEKL. The CDR3 is 18 amino acids. The CDR3 loop reads CASSTRPNLRVDSYEQYF. The CDR3 region has the DNA TGCGCCAGCAGCACACGACCGAATCTCCGGGTGGACTCCTACGAGCAGTACTTC.

The V and J genes are TRBV10-3 and TRBJ2-5; TRBD1 agrees at 7 bases. Germline assignment: CDR1 ENHRY and CDR2 SYGVKD. The J segment lost 0 bases and the V segment lost 10 bases, leaving 2 bases of the junction unmatched. The CDR3 consists of 12 residues. The CDR3 spells CATGTDQETQYF. The CDR3 DNA reads TGTGCCACTGGGACAGACCAAGAGACCCAGTACTTC.

The chain combines TRBV5-1 with TRBJ1-1, with 8 positions matching TRBD1. This CDR3 contains 14 residues. The germline V gene has CDR1 SGHRS and CDR2 YFSETQ. V was clipped by 5 bases and J by 1 base; unmatched bases: 4. CDR3 residues: CASRPGGGNTEAFF. CDR3 nucleotides: TGCGCCAGCAGACCAGGGGGCGGGAACACTGAAGCTTTCTTT.

The V gene is TRBV19, the J gene TRBJ2-3; the match to TRBD2 covers 9 bases. V was clipped by 5 bases and J by 2 bases; unmatched bases: 2. Germline-derived CDR1 and CDR2 are LNHDA and SQIVND (reference sequence). The CDR3 length is 14 residues. The CDR3 loop reads CASSPSGITDTQYF. The CDR3 nucleotides are TGTGCCAGTAGTCCTAGCGGGATCACAGATACGCAGTATTTT.

This chain joins TRBV9 and TRBJ2-3; 9 nucleotides align to TRBD2. CDR1 and CDR2 (germline): SGDLS, YYNGEE. The CDR3 runs to 15 residues. The V gene end was trimmed by 4 bases and the J gene end by 2 bases; junction bases not matched to a gene: 5. The CDR3 DNA reads TGTGCCAGCAGCCAGAGCGGGAGGTTCACAGATACGCAGTATTTT. Its translation: CASSQSGRFTDTQYF.

The genes are TRBV7-9 and TRBJ1-1; no reliable D call. The CDR3 extends over 15 amino acids. Trimming left V 5 bases short and J 5 bases short, with 18 bases between. Germline CDR1 and CDR2: SEHNR and FQNEAQ (reference sequence). CDR3 sequence (DNA): TGTGCCAGCAGCCCCGCCCAAGGGTTGGTAACTGAAGCTTTCTTT. Translated: CASSPAQGLVTEAFF.

The chain carries TRBV2 and TRBJ2-5; 11 nucleotides line up with TRBD2. Gene TRBJ2-7 matches the end of the DNA better, so the J call may be wrong. This CDR3 spans 16 amino acids. From germline, CDR1 is SNHLY and CDR2 FYNNEI. The CDR3 nucleotides are TGTGCCAGCAGTGAAGGGACTAGCGGGTTCTCCTACGAGCAGTACTTC. Its protein product is CASSEGTSGFSYEQYF.

The V call is TRBV6-6, the J call TRBJ2-3; a weak D match, TRBD1 (6 bases). CDR3 length equals 14 residues. CDR1 and CDR2 from the germline V gene are MNHNY and SVGAGI (reference sequence). V was shortened by 5 bases and J by 2 bases, with 11 bases between the two germline ends. In nucleotides, the CDR3 is TGTGCCAGCAGTAGAACAGGGTACACAGATACGCAGTATTTT. It codes for CASSRTGYTDTQYF.

V and J are TRBV7-9 and TRBJ2-5; D gene uncertain. The CDR3 is made up of 14 amino acids. The germline V gene encodes CDR1 SEHNR and CDR2 FQNEAQ (reference sequence). Trimming took 10 bases from V and 1 from J, leaving 16 bases between them. CDR3 protein: CATQPERSQETQYF. The DNA of the CDR3 is TGTGCCACACAACCCGAACGTAGCCAAGAGACCCAGTACTTC.